The entry that follows covers one T cell receptor beta chain sequence. Its antigen is unidentified. CDR3 length: 14 amino acids. The germline V gene encodes CDR1 SGHAT and CDR2 FQNNGV. With 5 bases removed from V and 2 bases from J, the gap between germline ends came to 13 bases. This record belongs to a study of shared clonotypes between healthy human individuals. Study information: Each donor's CD4 naive and CD4 memory cells filled three plates apiece, CD8 naive two, and CD8 memory one.

CD4+ cells were split into CD45RA+ naive and CD45RA-negative memory subsets. Overall study findings and caveats: Only blood was sampled, and tissue TCR repertoires likely differ from blood ones.

The repertoire was sequenced with immunoSEQ multiplex PCR; TCRdb's copy has only in-frame clones and lacks some. The sample includes some 2,000,000 clones, approximately 95% of them seen just once. The chain combines TRBV11-2 with TRBJ2-7, with D possibly being TRBD1 or TRBD2 (5 bases each). The source material was naive CD4+ T cells sorted from blood. Specified subset: CD45RA+ positively selected. This clonotype originated in a young man in good health. DNA for the CDR3: TGTGCCAGCAGCCAGACAGAGGGCCCCTACGAGCAGTACTTC. Translating it yields CASSQTEGPYEQYF.